This TCR beta chain was documented in a study of T cell changes during pregnancy in multiple sclerosis (dated by TCRdb to 2018 to 2020). Background on the whole study: The study examined how the T cell repertoire changed over the course of pregnancy in women with multiple sclerosis.

To note about this clone: Its antigen is unknown. Base qualities are not recorded, but no much larger clone differs from it by a single base.

The junction shows trimming of 4 bases on V and 5 bases on J, plus 21 bases between the germline ends. Reading from cysteine to phenylalanine, the CDR3 counts 16 amino acids. Only CDR3 DNA is held: 48 bases, read in frame from base 1. Via the germline V gene, CDR1 is SGDLS and CDR2 YYNGEE. The library was generated by the immunoSEQ multiplex PCR assay. This immuneACCESS table, as held by TCRdb, lists in-frame sequences with V and J called but not all clones. Of the missing ones, under half trace to an unresolved V gene in checked studies; the others have no known cause. The sample includes 35,000 to 45,000 clones, with 70% to 90% observed a single time. The ten largest clones represent around 3.9% of the sample.

This sequence was found in a female donor with multiple sclerosis, enrolled in a pregnancy study. Sample: CD8+ T cells from peripheral blood mononuclear cells, taken in the first trimester of pregnancy. The chain couples TRBV9 to TRBJ1-1; TRBD1 could be the D gene, as 6 bases match. This receptor carries the CDR3 CASSPKPWGQETEAFF. Read as DNA, the sequence is TGTGCCAGCAGCCCGAAGCCATGGGGGCAGGAAACTGAAGCTTTCTTT.